This entry concerns a single T cell receptor beta chain. This entry comes from a study of blood T cell repertoires in COVID-19. Sequencing was performed with immunoSEQ multiplex PCR; in TCRdb, only in-frame clones are kept and a portion is missing. Of about 150,000 clones in the sample, about 83% were seen once. Germline V gene sequence: CDR1 SGHTA, CDR2 FQGTGA. V was pared by 1 base and J by 4 bases, with 3 bases between. The CDR3 is 12 amino acids. Source material: peripheral blood. The clonotype originates from a woman older than 75 with COVID-19, enrolled during active disease. The V and J genes are TRBV7-3 and TRBJ2-3; D is ambiguous. The CDR3 nucleotides read TGTGCCAGCAGCTTAATAGCAGATACGCAGTATTTT. It is translated as CASSLIADTQYF.